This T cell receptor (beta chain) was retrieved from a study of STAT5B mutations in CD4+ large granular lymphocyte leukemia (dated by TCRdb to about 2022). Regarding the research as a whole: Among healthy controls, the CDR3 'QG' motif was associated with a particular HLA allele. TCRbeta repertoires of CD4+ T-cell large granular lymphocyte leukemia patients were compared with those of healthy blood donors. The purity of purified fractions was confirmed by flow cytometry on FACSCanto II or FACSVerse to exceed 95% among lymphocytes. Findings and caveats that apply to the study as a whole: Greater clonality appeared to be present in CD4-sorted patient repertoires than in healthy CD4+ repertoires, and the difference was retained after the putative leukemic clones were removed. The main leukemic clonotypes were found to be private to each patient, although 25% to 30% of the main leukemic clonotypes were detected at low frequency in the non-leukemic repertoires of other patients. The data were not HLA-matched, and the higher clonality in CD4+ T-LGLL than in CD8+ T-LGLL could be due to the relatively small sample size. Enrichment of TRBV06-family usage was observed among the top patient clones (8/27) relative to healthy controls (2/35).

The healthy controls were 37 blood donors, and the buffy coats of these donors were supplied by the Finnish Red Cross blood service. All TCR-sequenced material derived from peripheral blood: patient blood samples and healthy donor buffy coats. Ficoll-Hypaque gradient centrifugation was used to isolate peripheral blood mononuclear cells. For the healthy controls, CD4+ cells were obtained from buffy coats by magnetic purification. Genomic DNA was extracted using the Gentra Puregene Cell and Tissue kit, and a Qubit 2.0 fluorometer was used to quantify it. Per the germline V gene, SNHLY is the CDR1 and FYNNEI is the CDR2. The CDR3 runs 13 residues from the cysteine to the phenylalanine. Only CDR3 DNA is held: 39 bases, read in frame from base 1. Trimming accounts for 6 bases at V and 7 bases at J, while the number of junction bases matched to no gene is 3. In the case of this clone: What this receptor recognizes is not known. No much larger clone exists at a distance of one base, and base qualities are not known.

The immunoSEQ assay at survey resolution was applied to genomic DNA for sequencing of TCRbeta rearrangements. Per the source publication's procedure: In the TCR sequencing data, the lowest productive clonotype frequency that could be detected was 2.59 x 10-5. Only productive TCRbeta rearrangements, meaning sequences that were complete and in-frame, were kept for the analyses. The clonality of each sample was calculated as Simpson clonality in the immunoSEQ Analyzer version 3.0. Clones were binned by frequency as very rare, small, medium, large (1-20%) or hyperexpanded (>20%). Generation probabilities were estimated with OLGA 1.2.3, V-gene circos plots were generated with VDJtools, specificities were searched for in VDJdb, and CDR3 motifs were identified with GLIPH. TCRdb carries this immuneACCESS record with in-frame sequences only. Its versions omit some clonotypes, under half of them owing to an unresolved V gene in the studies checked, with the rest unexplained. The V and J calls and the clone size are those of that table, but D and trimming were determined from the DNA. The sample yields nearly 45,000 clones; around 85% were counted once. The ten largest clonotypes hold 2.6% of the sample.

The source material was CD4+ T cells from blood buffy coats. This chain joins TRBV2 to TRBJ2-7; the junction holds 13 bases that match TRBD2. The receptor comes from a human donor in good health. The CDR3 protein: CASRGLAGAEQYF. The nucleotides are TGTGCCAGCAGAGGACTAGCGGGAGCTGAGCAGTACTTC.